The entry below describes one T cell receptor beta chain. Its antigen specificity is not known. Within one base of it there is no much larger clone, and no base qualities were kept. Taken from the germline V gene, the CDR1 and CDR2 loops are MNHEY and SVGAGI. The germline ends are 8 bases apart after V is trimmed by 2 bases and J by 0 bases. The cysteine opens and the phenylalanine closes a CDR3 of 15 amino acids. Only the CDR3 DNA is retained, 45 bases long and in frame from the first base. To prepare the library, the immunoSEQ multiplex PCR assay was applied. For the multiplex PCR, a mixture combining 60 forward primers for TCR Vbeta segments and 13 reverse primers for TCR Jbeta segments was used. Amplification of the CDR3 region of rearranged TCR beta genes was performed with a multiplex PCR assay on genomic DNA. The Illumina HiSeq System was used to sequence the amplified TCR beta libraries as 87-base-pair reads. The paper's data handling went like this. A later analysis counted approximately 76 million unique TCR beta chains across the roughly 700 repertoires, and some 12 million of these chains were shared by at least two donors. A nearest-neighbor algorithm error-corrected the raw reads and collapsed the reads into unique sequences, merging closely related sequences to remove PCR and sequencing errors. To assign V, D and J gene segments, CDR3 sequences were aligned to IMGT reference sequences. For a sequence to be retained, a match of at least six nucleotides to both a V gene segment and a J gene segment was required. A rearrangement counted as productive if the CDR3 had no stop codons and remained in frame with V and J, and every other rearrangement counted as non-productive. Following IMGT convention, CDR3 was defined as the stretch from the second conserved V-encoded cysteine up to the conserved J-encoded phenylalanine. In an earlier analysis of around 570 of the donors, sequences lacking an unambiguous match to a single V gene segment were excluded. An earlier analysis of a few hundred of the donors classified V segments as functional when productive rearrangements were above 56.7% and as segregating when the standard deviation between donors was above 5%. A statistical classification framework was built for diagnosing cytomegalovirus status from the catalog of TCR beta chain sequences. In a later analysis, V and J genes were assigned by comparing TCR nucleotide sequences against IMGT/GENE-DB human TR gene sequences. The TCRdist pipeline was used in a later analysis to assign CDR3 sequences and most-parsimonious VDJ recombination scenarios. In a later analysis, each TCR beta chain was defined by its CDR3 amino acid sequence together with its V-gene family, and reads lacking a unique V-gene family were excluded. As a way to deal with suspected cross-contamination and a sequencing artifact, a later analysis dropped 450 to 600 nucleotide sequences that were highly shared and had low generation probability. A later analysis calculated a clonal expansion index for each public chain from normalized within-repertoire ranks of inferred template counts. A later analysis computed generation probabilities with a VDJ recombination model fitted to out-of-frame rearrangements, and checked the results against IGoR. In a later analysis, hypergeometric tests were used to score TCR-TCR, TCR-HLA and TCR-CMV co-occurrence, with a repertoire-size bias correction applied to TCR pairs. False discovery rates were estimated in a later analysis by permuting HLA or CMV assignments 20 times. A later analysis grouped co-occurring TCRs with DBSCAN, adding TCRdist sequence similarity when clustering within HLA-allele-positive subsets. Repertoires with fewer than 30,000 or more than 120,000 public chains, plus five repertoires with anomalous nucleotide sharing, were excluded from co-occurrence clustering. As stored in TCRdb, this immuneACCESS dataset retains in-frame rearrangements with V and J assigned. A fraction of the clones does not appear; measured against another copy, unresolved V genes explain less than half of the discrepancy, and the remainder lacks a known reason. The D gene and trimming were derived from the DNA, and the V and J assignments and clone size from that table. For this sample there are about 150,000 clones; 84% appear just once. 4.8% of the sample is taken by the ten largest.

The cohort was made up of roughly 670 healthy bone marrow donors. At the time of sampling, all cohort members were nominally healthy, though unrecorded immune exposures were likely present. The donor was CMV seronegative and belonged to the group of roughly 330 seronegative cohort members. Each donor provided a peripheral blood sample, and peripheral blood mononuclear cells were used for TCR beta sequencing. Genomic DNA was extracted from the blood cell samples with the Qiagen DNeasy Blood Extraction Kit. These data come from a study of cytomegalovirus exposure and HLA in healthy donors (dated by TCRdb to about 2017). With respect to the entire study: An earlier analysis of approximately 640 of the donors reported more than 250 Gb of sequence data and roughly 100 million unique TCR beta sequences from about 180 million T cells. The genetic ancestry cluster associated with self-reported Caucasian donors included about 84% of the roughly 410 genotyped donors. Along with the roughly 610-subject first cohort, a separate validation cohort of 120 different subjects was used. Every discovery cohort repertoire had been produced on one sequencing platform. An early release covering roughly 640 HLA-typed donors comprised approximately 300 gigabases of sequencing data and some 79 million unique TCR sequences. The aim of the study was to test whether cataloging public T cell receptors could identify signatures of past pathogen exposure. Class I and class II HLA loci were covered by the typing at four-digit resolution. In an earlier analysis of roughly 540 of the donors, high-throughput TCR beta sequencing was used to judge whether each TCR beta V gene segment behaved as functional or pseudogenic. Donor age, sex, ethnicity and CMV serostatus were compiled alongside the repertoire data. About five DR-DQ haplotypes were treated as single units for association and clustering because of strong linkage in the cohort. On average, roughly 240,000 unique TCR beta nucleotide sequences were sequenced per donor among roughly 430 genotyped donors of the cohort, with roughly 19% of those sequences being non-productive. To study patterns of TCR occurrence, a later analysis re-analyzed previously published TCR beta repertoires from around 700 donors and added high-resolution HLA genotyping. Genome-wide SNP genotypes for about 60% of the roughly 700 donors were used in a later genetic analysis, which treated that subset as a discovery cohort. The study profiled the T cell repertoires of under 850 subjects by immunosequencing and related them to cytomegalovirus serostatus. Rather than drawing on any new phenotypic data, the later analysis identified candidate immune exposures from TCR beta sequences and the way those sequences occurred across donors. To predict cytomegalovirus infection status, the study brought together high-throughput TCR immunosequencing, statistical association of individual TCRs with disease status, and machine learning. The number of donors typed differed by locus, with 629-630 for A, B, C, DRB1 and DQB1, around 560 for DQA1, 600 to 610 for DPA1, and 450 to 480 for DPB1. Study-level results and caveats: Correlated functional status among segregating V segments might be attributable to linkage disequilibrium, but an unknown experimental factor could not be ruled out. A few of the identified cytomegalovirus-associated TCR beta chains were confirmed in vitro to be specific for cytomegalovirus antigens. In a later analysis, the rate of TCR association differed among HLA loci, with DRB1 alleles having the most associated TCRs and HLA-C alleles having the fewest. Because counts were too low, seventeen rarely observed V segments, including chromosome 9 orphons, were excluded from the earlier analysis of 587 of the donors. The classifier was reported to diagnose cytomegalovirus status with high specificity and sensitivity in both the original and validation cohorts. For the cohort, immune exposure information was limited to CMV serostatus. While some public TCRs were present in many individuals, most TCR sequences turned up only very rarely across donors. V-gene and J-gene trimming of TCR beta chains was associated with a missense DCLRE1C variant in a later genetic analysis, and the association was replicated in an independent cohort. When HLA alleles, especially DR and DQ, strongly co-occurred, attributing TCR associations to individual alleles was difficult. Only TCR beta chains were sequenced in this cohort, and the absence of alpha or paired-chain data limited detectable features. A total of roughly 160 TCR beta chains were listed by the study as associated with cytomegalovirus. Some IMGT-functional V segments, including TRBV6-2 and TRBV6-3, could not be distinguished by the 87-base-pair reads and were therefore excluded. Compared with the roughly 700-donor mean, donors in an Asian-associated ancestry cluster had fewer N-insertions in productive TCRs, according to a later genetic analysis. The authors suggested that the approach could potentially be extended to other disease states and immunological phenotypes. In a later analysis, most CMV-associated TCR beta chains were found to appear HLA-restricted, with HLA associations seemingly driven largely by CMV exposure. A group of highly shared sequence variants was considered likely to be a technical artifact of the sequencing pipeline. In a later analysis, several top co-occurrence clusters were reported to appear linked to parvovirus B19, influenza, CMV and Epstein-Barr virus. A further reported finding was that TCR beta sequences accurately predicted the HLA-A and HLA-B alleles for most subjects in the first cohort. Because HLA typing was unavailable for some donors at each locus, only the typed subset was used in association tests. In a later analysis, HLA-associated TCR beta chains showed more clonal expansion and lower generation probabilities than non-associated chains that were equally common. In a later analysis, 15,000 to 20,000 TCR beta sequences were associated with specific HLA alleles at a false discovery rate of 0.05. In an earlier analysis of more than 500 of the donors, most TCR beta V segments appeared in productive rearrangements about 87% or about 30% of the time, broadly matching IMGT annotations. The presence/absence analyses assumed that sequencing depth was roughly uniform across donors, and that assumption may not be true.

Sequenced sample: PBMCs. This chain joins TRBV6-5 to TRBJ2-1; the D gene cannot be resolved reliably. The source of this sequence is a man between 18 and 29 years old in good health and CMV-seronegative. The nucleotides read TGTGCCAGCAGTTACCTAAGAAGCTCCTACAATGAGCAGTTCTTC. This sequence encodes CASSYLRSSYNEQFF.